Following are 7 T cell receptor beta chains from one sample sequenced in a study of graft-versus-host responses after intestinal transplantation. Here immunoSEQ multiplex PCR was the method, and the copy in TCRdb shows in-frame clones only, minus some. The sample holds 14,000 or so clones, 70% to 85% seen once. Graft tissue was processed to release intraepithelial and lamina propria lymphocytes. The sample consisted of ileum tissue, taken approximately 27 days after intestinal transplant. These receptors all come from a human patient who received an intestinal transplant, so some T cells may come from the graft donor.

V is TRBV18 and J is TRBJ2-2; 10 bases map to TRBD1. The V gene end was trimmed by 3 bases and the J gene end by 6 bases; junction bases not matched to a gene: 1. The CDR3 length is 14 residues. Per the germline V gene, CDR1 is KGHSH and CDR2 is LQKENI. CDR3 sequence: CASSPTGGAGELFF. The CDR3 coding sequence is TGTGCCAGCTCACCGACAGGGGGCGCCGGGGAGCTGTTTTTT.

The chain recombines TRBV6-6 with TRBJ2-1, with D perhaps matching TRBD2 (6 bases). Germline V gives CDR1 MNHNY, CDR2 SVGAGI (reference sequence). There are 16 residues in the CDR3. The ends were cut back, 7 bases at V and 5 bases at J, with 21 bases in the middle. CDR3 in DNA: TGTGCCAGCACTGGGTTAGCGGCAGCCACCGACAATGAGCAGTTCTTC. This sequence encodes CASTGLAAATDNEQFF.

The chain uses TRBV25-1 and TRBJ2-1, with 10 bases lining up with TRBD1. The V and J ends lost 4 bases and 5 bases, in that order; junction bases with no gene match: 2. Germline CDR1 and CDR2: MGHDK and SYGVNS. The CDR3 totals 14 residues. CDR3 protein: CASSGQGANNEQFF. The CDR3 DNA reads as TGTGCCAGCAGTGGACAGGGGGCCAACAATGAGCAGTTCTTC.

The CDR3 sequence is CASSLAGANTEAFF. Here the CDR3 DNA reads TGTGCCAGCAGCTTAGCTGGGGCGAACACTGAAGCTTTCTTT. This sequence joins TRBV7-6 and TRBJ1-1, with a possible D match to TRBD1 (5 bases). Deletions cut 0 bases from V and 1 base from J, with 6 bases between. Germline-derived CDR1 and CDR2 are SGHVS and FNYEAQ. The CDR3 is made up of 14 amino acids. Complete variable domain (other parts from reference TRBV7-6 and TRBJ1-1): GAGVSQSPRYKVTKRGQDVALRCDPISGHVSLYWYRQALGQGPEFLTYFNYEAQQDKSGLPNDRFSAERPEGSISTLTIQRTEQRDSAMYRCASSLAGANTEAFFGQGTRLTVV.

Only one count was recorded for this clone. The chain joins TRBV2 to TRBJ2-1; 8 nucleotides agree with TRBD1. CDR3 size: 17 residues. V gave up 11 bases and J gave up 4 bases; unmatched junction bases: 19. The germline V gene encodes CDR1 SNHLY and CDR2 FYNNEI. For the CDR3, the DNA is TGTGCCCGAACTAGGCAGGGGGCCCTAATGGGATACAATGAGCAGTTCTTC. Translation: CARTRQGALMGYNEQFF.

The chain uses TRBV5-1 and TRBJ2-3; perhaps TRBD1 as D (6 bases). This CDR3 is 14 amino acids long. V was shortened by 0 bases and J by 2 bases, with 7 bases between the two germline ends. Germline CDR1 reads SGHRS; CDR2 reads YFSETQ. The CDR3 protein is CASSLDRDTDTQYF. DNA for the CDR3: TGCGCCAGCAGCTTGGACAGGGACACAGATACGCAGTATTTT.

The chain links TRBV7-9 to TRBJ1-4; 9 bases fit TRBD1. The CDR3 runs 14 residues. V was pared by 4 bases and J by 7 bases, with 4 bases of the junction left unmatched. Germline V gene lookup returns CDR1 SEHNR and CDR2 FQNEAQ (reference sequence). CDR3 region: CASSWDRDSEKLFF. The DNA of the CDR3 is TGTGCCAGCAGCTGGGACAGGGACAGTGAAAAACTGTTTTTT.